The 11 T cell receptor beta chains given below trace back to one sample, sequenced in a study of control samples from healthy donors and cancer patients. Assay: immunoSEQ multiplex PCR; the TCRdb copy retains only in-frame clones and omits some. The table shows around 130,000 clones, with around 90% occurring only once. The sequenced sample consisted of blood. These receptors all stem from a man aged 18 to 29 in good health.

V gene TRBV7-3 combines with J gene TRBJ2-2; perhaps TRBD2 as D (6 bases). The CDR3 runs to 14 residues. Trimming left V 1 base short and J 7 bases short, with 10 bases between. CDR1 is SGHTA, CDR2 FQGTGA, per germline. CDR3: CASSLIHGGGELFF. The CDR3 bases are TGTGCCAGCAGCTTAATTCACGGGGGCGGGGAGCTGTTTTTT. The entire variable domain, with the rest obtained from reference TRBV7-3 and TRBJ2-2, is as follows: GAGVSQTPSNKVTEKGKYVELRCDPISGHTALYWYRQSLGQGPEFLIYFQGTGAADDSGLPNDRFFAVRPEGSVSTLKIQRTERGDSAVYLCASSLIHGGGELFFGEGSRLTVL.

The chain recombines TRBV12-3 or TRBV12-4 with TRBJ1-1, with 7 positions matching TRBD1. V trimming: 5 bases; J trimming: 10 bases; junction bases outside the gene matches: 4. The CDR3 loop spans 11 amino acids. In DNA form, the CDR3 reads TGTGCCAGCAGTGATCAGGGGGTAGCTTTCTTT. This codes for CASSDQGVAFF.

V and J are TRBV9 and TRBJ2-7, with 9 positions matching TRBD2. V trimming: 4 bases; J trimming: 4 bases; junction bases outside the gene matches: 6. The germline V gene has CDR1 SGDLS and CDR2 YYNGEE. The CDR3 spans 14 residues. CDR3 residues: CASSPGLASYEQYF. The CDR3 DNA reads TGTGCCAGCAGCCCCGGACTAGCGTCATACGAGCAGTACTTC.

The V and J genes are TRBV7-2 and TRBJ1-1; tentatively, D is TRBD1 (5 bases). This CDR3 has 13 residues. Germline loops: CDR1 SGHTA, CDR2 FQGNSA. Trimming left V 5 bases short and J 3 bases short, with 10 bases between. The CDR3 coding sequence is TGTGCCAGCAGCGGGGCTTGGGACACTGAAGCTTTCTTT. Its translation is CASSGAWDTEAFF.

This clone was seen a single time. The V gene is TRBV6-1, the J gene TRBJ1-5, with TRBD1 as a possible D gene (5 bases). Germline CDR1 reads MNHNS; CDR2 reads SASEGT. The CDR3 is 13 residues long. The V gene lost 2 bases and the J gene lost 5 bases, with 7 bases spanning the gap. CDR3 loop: CASSEQGYQPQHF. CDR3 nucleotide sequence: TGTGCCAGCAGTGAACAGGGATATCAGCCCCAGCATTTT.

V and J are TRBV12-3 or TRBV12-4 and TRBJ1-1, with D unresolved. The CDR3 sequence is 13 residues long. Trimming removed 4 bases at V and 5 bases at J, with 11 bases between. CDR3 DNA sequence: TGTGCCAGCAGTTCCTCTCGGGAAACTGAAGCTTTCTTT. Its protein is CASSSSRETEAFF.

The CDR3 reads CASSLTSGEIIYEQYF. CDR3 DNA sequence: TGCGCCAGCAGCTTGACTAGCGGGGAGATCATTTACGAGCAGTACTTC. J is TRBJ2-7 and V is TRBV5-1; 10 nucleotides line up with TRBD2. This CDR3 region has 16 residues. After removal of 1 base from V and 4 bases from J, the junction contained 8 bases not matched to a gene. CDR1 SGHRS and CDR2 YFSETQ come from the germline V gene.

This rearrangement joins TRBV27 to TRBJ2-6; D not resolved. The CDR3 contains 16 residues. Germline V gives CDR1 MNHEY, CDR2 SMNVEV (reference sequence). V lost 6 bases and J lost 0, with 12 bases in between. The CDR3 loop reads CASSRSGYSGANVLTF. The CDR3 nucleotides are TGTGCCAGCAGCCGATCGGGTTACTCTGGGGCCAACGTCCTGACTTTC.

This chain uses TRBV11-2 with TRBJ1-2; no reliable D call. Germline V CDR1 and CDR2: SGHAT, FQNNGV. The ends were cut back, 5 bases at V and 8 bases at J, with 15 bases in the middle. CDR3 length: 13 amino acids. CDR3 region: CASSARLAEGYTF. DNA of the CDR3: TGTGCCAGCAGCGCACGGCTGGCAGAAGGCTACACCTTC. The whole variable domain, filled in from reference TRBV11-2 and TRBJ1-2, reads EAGVAQSPRYKIIEKRQSVAFWCNPISGHATLYWYQQILGQGPKLLIQFQNNGVVDDSQLPKDRFSAERLKGVDSTLKIQPAKLEDSAVYLCASSARLAEGYTFGSGTRLTVV.

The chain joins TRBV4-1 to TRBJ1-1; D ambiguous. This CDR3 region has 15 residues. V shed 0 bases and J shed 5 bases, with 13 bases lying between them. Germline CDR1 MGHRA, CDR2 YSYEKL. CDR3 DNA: TGCGCCAGCAGCCAAGATCCTACTCCTCGGACTGAAGCTTTCTTT. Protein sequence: CASSQDPTPRTEAFF.

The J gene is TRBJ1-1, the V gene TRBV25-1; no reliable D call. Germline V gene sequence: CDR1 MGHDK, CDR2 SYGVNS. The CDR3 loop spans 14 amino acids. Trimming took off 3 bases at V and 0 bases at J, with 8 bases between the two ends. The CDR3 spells CASSDLTMNTEAFF. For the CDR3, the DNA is TGTGCCAGCAGTGATCTTACTATGAACACTGAAGCTTTCTTT.